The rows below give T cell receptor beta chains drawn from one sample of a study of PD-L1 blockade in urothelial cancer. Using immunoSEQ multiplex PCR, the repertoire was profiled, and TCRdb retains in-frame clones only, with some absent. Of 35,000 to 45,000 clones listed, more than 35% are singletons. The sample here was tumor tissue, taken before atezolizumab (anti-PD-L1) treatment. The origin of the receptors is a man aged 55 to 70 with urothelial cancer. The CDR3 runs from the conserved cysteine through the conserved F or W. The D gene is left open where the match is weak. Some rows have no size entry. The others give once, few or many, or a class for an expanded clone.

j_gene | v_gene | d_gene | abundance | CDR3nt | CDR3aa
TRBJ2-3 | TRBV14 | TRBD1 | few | TGTGCCAGCAGCCAAGGGGTCAGGGGGTCTACCACAGATACGCAGTATTTT | CASSQGVRGSTTDTQYF
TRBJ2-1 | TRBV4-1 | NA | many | TGCGCCAGCAGCCAAGATAGGGTCGGTGAGCAGTTCTTC | CASSQDRVGEQFF
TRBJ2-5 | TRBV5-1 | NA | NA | TGCGCCAGCAGCCTCCCGGGCAGCCAAGAGACCCAGTACTTC | CASSLPGSQETQYF
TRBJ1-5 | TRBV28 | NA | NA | TGTGCCAGCAGTTATCCTGACAGCTTTCAGCCCCAGCATTTT | CASSYPDSFQPQHF
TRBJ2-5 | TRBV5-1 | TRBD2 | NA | TGCGCCAGCAGCTTGTTTACTAGCGGGGCGGAGACCCAGTACTTC | CASSLFTSGAETQYF
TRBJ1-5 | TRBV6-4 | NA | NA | TGTGCCAGCACCTGGACAGCTGATAGCAATCAGCCCCAGCATTTT | CASTWTADSNQPQHF
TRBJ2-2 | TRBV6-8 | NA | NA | TGTGCCAGCAGTTACTCGATTCTGGGCACCGGGGAGCTGTTTTTT | CASSYSILGTGELFF
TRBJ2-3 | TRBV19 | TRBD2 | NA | TGTGCCAGTAGGTCGGGACTAGCGGGAGCTGGAGATACGCAGTATTTT | CASRSGLAGAGDTQYF
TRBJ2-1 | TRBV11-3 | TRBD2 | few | TGTGCCAGCAGCGTACAAGGGACTAGCGGGGGAGGTAATGAGCAGTTCTTC | CASSVQGTSGGGNEQFF
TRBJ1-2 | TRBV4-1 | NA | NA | TGCGCCAGCAGCCACGGGTCGTCTGGCTACACCTTC | CASSHGSSGYTF
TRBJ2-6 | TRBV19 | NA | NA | TGTGCCAGTAGTGACGCGACAAAAGCTGGGGCCAACGTCCTGACTTTC | CASSDATKAGANVLTF
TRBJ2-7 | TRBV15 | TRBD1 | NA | TGTGCCACCAGCAGAGAGACAGGGGGCAAGGTAGAGCAGTACTTC | CATSRETGGKVEQYF
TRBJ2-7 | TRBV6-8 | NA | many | TGTGCCAGCAGTTACGACAGTTCTAGCTCCTACGAGCAGTACTTC | CASSYDSSSSYEQYF
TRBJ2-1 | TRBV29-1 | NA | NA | TGCAGCGTTGAGTTGTTCCGTTACAATGAGCAGTTCTTC | CSVELFRYNEQFF
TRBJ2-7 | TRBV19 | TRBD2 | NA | TGTGCCAGTAGTATTATAGGGACTAGCGGGGGGTTTTCCTACGAGCAGTACTTC | CASSIIGTSGGFSYEQYF
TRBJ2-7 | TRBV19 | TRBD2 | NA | TGTGCCAGTTCTATAGCGGGAGGTACCTACGAGCAGTACTTC | CASSIAGGTYEQYF
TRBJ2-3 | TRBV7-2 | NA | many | TGTGCCAGCAGCTCACGTGGGGTTATCACAGATACGCAGTATTTT | CASSSRGVITDTQYF
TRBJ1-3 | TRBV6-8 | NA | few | TGTGCCAGCAGTTACGAGGGCAGAGGAAACACCATATATTTT | CASSYEGRGNTIYF
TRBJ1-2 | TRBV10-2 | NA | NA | TGCGCCAGCAGTGAGACGAATCAGGGACCCTATGGCTACACCTTC | CASSETNQGPYGYTF
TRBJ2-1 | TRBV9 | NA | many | TGTGCCAGCAGCCAAGATTCAGATCAGCAGTTCTTC | CASSQDSDQQFF